This T cell receptor beta chain originates from a study of T cell responses to AZD1222 COVID-19 vaccine. The data were produced by immunoSEQ multiplex PCR, yet TCRdb's version contains in-frame clones alone and is incomplete. The profile shows 140,000 to 150,000 clones, 85% to 95% of them singletons. Germline V gene lookup returns CDR1 MNHEY and CDR2 SVGAGI. Trimming pared 6 bases from V and 4 bases from J, leaving 13 bases between. The CDR3 covers 14 residues. Sample: peripheral blood, taken on day 0 of MenACWY control vaccination. This sequence originates from an adult in good health. The chain links TRBV6-5 to TRBJ1-5; no clear D gene. The CDR3 sequence is CASSLGPGNQPQHF. The CDR3 coding sequence is TGTGCCAGCAGCCTCGGCCCAGGTAATCAGCCCCAGCATTTT.